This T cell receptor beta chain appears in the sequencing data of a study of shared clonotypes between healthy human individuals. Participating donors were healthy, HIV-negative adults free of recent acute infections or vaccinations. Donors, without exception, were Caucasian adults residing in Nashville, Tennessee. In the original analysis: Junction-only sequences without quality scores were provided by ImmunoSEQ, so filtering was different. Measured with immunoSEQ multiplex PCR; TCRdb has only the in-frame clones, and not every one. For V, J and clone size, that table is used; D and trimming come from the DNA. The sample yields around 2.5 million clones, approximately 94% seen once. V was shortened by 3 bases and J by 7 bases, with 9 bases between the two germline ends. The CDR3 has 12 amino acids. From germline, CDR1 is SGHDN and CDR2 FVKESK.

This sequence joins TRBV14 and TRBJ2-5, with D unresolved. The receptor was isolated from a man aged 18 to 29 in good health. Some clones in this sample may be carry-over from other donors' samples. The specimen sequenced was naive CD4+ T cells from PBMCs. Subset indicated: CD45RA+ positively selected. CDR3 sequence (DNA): TGTGCCAGCAGCCACCCAGAAGCGACCCAGTACTTC. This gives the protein CASSHPEATQYF.